Listed below are T cell receptor beta chains from one sample, sequenced in a study of vaccination and CD4 T cells after COVID-19. These receptors' targets are unknown. One entry per CDR3 protein results from TCRdb running MiXCR on the PCR reads. The sample has under 13,000 distinct CDR3 sequences, 70% to 85% seen once; the top ten hold approximately 16%. The sequenced material came from CD4+ T cells from blood, cultured in vitro. The origin of the receptors is a human donor who had recovered from COVID-19. Both conserved end residues are part of each CDR3. The order of the fields is J gene, clone size, D gene, V gene, CDR3 protein, CDR3 DNA. D genes are given only for firm matches. Clone size is stated in some rows and not others, as once, few, many or a class when expanded.

TRBJ1-2 | . | TRBD1 | TRBV20-1 | CSASPLDRGRNTF | TGCAGTGCTAGCCCCCTGGACAGGGGGCGAAACACCTTC
TRBJ2-3 | few | . | TRBV6-1 | CASSPRGRGEADTQYF | TGTGCCAGCAGCCCCAGGGGGCGGGGGGAGGCAGATACGCAGTATTTT
TRBJ1-2 | medium-sized | . | TRBV27 | CASSSRWTANYGYTF | TGTGCCAGCAGTTCACGGTGGACCGCGAACTATGGCTACACCTTC
TRBJ2-5 | . | TRBD1 | TRBV20-1 | CSARGQGVETQYF | TGCAGTGCTAGAGGACAGGGAGTAGAGACCCAGTACTTC
TRBJ1-5 | once | TRBD1 | TRBV6-4 | CASSERDRAEQPQHF | TGTGCCAGCAGTGAAAGGGACAGGGCAGAACAGCCCCAGCATTTT
TRBJ1-1 | once | TRBD1 | TRBV24-1 | CATSDPGGGTEAFF | TGTGCCACCAGTGACCCAGGGGGCGGGACTGAAGCTTTCTTT
TRBJ2-3 | large | . | TRBV7-2 | CASSHYLDTDTQYF | TGTGCCAGCAGCCATTATCTTGACACAGATACGCAGTATTTT
TRBJ1-5 | . | . | TRBV19 | CASSIAVSSNQPQHF | TGTGCCAGTAGTATAGCAGTCAGTAGCAATCAGCCCCAGCATTTT
TRBJ1-4 | . | . | TRBV28 | CASSTTGATNEKLFF | TGTGCCAGCAGTACTACGGGGGCAACTAATGAAAAACTGTTTTTT
TRBJ2-5 | . | . | TRBV7-2 | CASSFWRMEETQYF | TGTGCCAGCAGCTTTTGGCGGATGGAAGAGACCCAGTACTTC
TRBJ1-1 | . | TRBD1 | TRBV12-3/TRBV12-4 | CASSLLGQGQAFF | TGTGCCAGCAGCCTACTGGGACAGGGACAGGCTTTCTTT
TRBJ1-2 | . | TRBD1 | TRBV7-2 | CASSSKSGQGAEGYTF | TGTGCCAGCAGCTCCAAAAGCGGACAGGGGGCGGAAGGCTACACCTTC
TRBJ2-7 | . | TRBD1 | TRBV7-9 | CASSVGQVPYEQYF | TGTGCCAGCAGCGTAGGACAGGTACCCTACGAGCAGTACTTC
TRBJ1-1 | once | . | TRBV7-9 | CASSFGRGTEAFF | TGTGCCAGCAGCTTCGGCAGGGGCACTGAAGCTTTCTTT
TRBJ2-7 | few | . | TRBV6-1 | CASRRIRSGDYEQYF | TGTGCCAGCAGAAGGATCAGGAGTGGAGACTACGAGCAGTACTTC